Listed below are T cell receptor beta chains from one sample, sequenced in a study of blood T cell repertoires in COVID-19. Profiled with immunoSEQ multiplex PCR; TCRdb holds only in-frame clones, not every one. The sample holds approximately 150,000 clones, less than 85% seen once. The sample was peripheral blood. These receptors were taken from a woman in her sixties or seventies with COVID-19, enrolled during active disease. The CDR3 runs from the conserved cysteine through the conserved F or W. D genes are given only for firm matches. Size is omitted from some rows. Given values are once, few, many or a class for expanded clones.

V gene: TRBV5-6; D gene: NA; clone size: NA; J gene: TRBJ1-1; CDR3 DNA: TGTGCCAGCAGCGCCTCGCCGGTATTGAACACTGAAGCTTTCTTT; CDR3 protein: CASSASPVLNTEAFF
V gene: TRBV30; D gene: NA; clone size: NA; J gene: TRBJ2-7; CDR3 DNA: TGTGCCTGGAGTGTATCAGAATACGAGCAGTACTTC; CDR3 protein: CAWSVSEYEQYF
V gene: TRBV11-2; D gene: TRBD1; clone size: NA; J gene: TRBJ1-6; CDR3 DNA: TGTGCCAGCAGCTTGGACAGGGGGCATAGTTCACCCCTCCACTTT; CDR3 protein: CASSLDRGHSSPLHF
V gene: TRBV11-2; D gene: TRBD2; clone size: NA; J gene: TRBJ2-1; CDR3 DNA: TGTGCCAGCAGCAACGGACTAGCGGGGGGGCCCTACAATGAGCAGTTCTTC; CDR3 protein: CASSNGLAGGPYNEQFF
V gene: TRBV7-2; D gene: TRBD2; clone size: NA; J gene: TRBJ2-3; CDR3 DNA: TGTGCCAGCAGCTTAAGCGGGGGGGGTAATACGCAGTATTTT; CDR3 protein: CASSLSGGGNTQYF
V gene: TRBV29-1; D gene: NA; clone size: NA; J gene: TRBJ1-1; CDR3 DNA: TGCAGCGTCCACTCAACAGGGATGAACACTGAAGCTTTCTTT; CDR3 protein: CSVHSTGMNTEAFF
V gene: TRBV7-2; D gene: TRBD2; clone size: many; J gene: TRBJ2-1; CDR3 DNA: TGTGCCAGCAGCTTCGCGACTAGCGGCCTGTCGCGATACAATGAGCAGTTCTTC; CDR3 protein: CASSFATSGLSRYNEQFF
V gene: TRBV29-1; D gene: NA; clone size: once; J gene: TRBJ1-2; CDR3 DNA: TGCAGCGTTGATGACAGAATAAGGGGCTACACCTTC; CDR3 protein: CSVDDRIRGYTF
V gene: TRBV5-1; D gene: NA; clone size: NA; J gene: TRBJ2-3; CDR3 DNA: TGCGCCAGCAGCTTGGAAGGCGGGAGCACAGATACGCAGTATTTT; CDR3 protein: CASSLEGGSTDTQYF
V gene: TRBV7-3; D gene: NA; clone size: NA; J gene: TRBJ1-2; CDR3 DNA: TGTGCCAGTAATTTAGGGGACTATGGCTACACCTTC; CDR3 protein: CASNLGDYGYTF
V gene: TRBV5-4; D gene: NA; clone size: NA; J gene: TRBJ1-6; CDR3 DNA: TGTGCCAGCAGCTCCAGCGGGACAACCGATAATTCACCCCTCCACTTT; CDR3 protein: CASSSSGTTDNSPLHF
V gene: TRBV12-5; D gene: NA; clone size: few; J gene: TRBJ1-6; CDR3 DNA: TGTGCTAGTGCCTACCCCGGGGAAAATAATTCACCCCTCCACTTT; CDR3 protein: CASAYPGENNSPLHF
V gene: TRBV3-1/TRBV3-2; D gene: NA; clone size: few; J gene: TRBJ2-5; CDR3 DNA: TGTGCCAGCAGCCCTTCGGGGGAGACCCAGTACTTC; CDR3 protein: CASSPSGETQYF
V gene: TRBV9; D gene: NA; clone size: NA; J gene: TRBJ2-2; CDR3 DNA: TGTGCCAGCAGCGGCCTAGTAAGTCGGAACACCGGGGAGCTGTTTTTT; CDR3 protein: CASSGLVSRNTGELFF
V gene: TRBV5-4; D gene: TRBD2; clone size: NA; J gene: TRBJ2-1; CDR3 DNA: TGTGCCAGCAGCTTGACGGGAGGGCCCTCCAATGAGCAGTTCTTC; CDR3 protein: CASSLTGGPSNEQFF
V gene: TRBV5-1; D gene: TRBD1; clone size: once; J gene: TRBJ2-2; CDR3 DNA: TGCGCCAGCAGCCCTGACAGGGGACCCGGGGAGCTGTTTTTT; CDR3 protein: CASSPDRGPGELFF
V gene: TRBV27; D gene: NA; clone size: NA; J gene: TRBJ2-2; CDR3 DNA: TGTGCCAGCAGTTTTTGGGGGGTGAACACCGGGGAGCTGTTTTTT; CDR3 protein: CASSFWGVNTGELFF
V gene: TRBV6-5; D gene: NA; clone size: NA; J gene: TRBJ2-3; CDR3 DNA: TGTGCCAGCAGTTACGGGGGCCGCACAGATACGCAGTATTTT; CDR3 protein: CASSYGGRTDTQYF
V gene: TRBV10-1; D gene: NA; clone size: few; J gene: TRBJ1-1; CDR3 DNA: TGCGCCAGCAGTGAGTCGGGGACAAAAAAACGGAACACTGAAGCTTTCTTT; CDR3 protein: CASSESGTKKRNTEAFF
V gene: TRBV5-8; D gene: TRBD1; clone size: NA; J gene: TRBJ1-1; CDR3 DNA: TGTGCCACCACTGACAGGGCTGGGAACACTGAAGCTTTCTTT; CDR3 protein: CATTDRAGNTEAFF
V gene: TRBV5-4; D gene: NA; clone size: NA; J gene: TRBJ2-3; CDR3 DNA: TGTGCCAGCAGGGCCGGGGAGCTCGTGGATACGCAGTATTTT; CDR3 protein: CASRAGELVDTQYF
V gene: TRBV28; D gene: TRBD2; clone size: NA; J gene: TRBJ2-2; CDR3 DNA: TGTGCCAGCAGTTTACCAGCGGGAGGAACCGGGGAGCTGTTTTTT; CDR3 protein: CASSLPAGGTGELFF
V gene: TRBV7-9; D gene: TRBD2; clone size: NA; J gene: TRBJ2-1; CDR3 DNA: TGTGCCAGCAGCGGTAGCGGACTAGCGGGATACTCCTACAATGAGCAGTTCTTC; CDR3 protein: CASSGSGLAGYSYNEQFF
V gene: TRBV7-9; D gene: NA; clone size: few; J gene: TRBJ2-7; CDR3 DNA: TGTGCCAGCAGCTTAACTCAAACTAATTTCGAGCAGTACTTC; CDR3 protein: CASSLTQTNFEQYF
V gene: TRBV29-1; D gene: TRBD1; clone size: NA; J gene: TRBJ2-7; CDR3 DNA: TGCAGCGGGTGGGCAGGGGGAGCGCAGTACTTC; CDR3 protein: CSGWAGGAQYF
V gene: TRBV2; D gene: NA; clone size: NA; J gene: TRBJ2-5; CDR3 DNA: TGTGCCAGCAGTGAAGCGAGTCAAGAGACCCAGTACTTC; CDR3 protein: CASSEASQETQYF
V gene: TRBV5-1; D gene: NA; clone size: few; J gene: TRBJ1-1; CDR3 DNA: TGCGCCAGCAGCTTGGCCGTATGGGGGGCTGAAGCTTTCTTT; CDR3 protein: CASSLAVWGAEAFF
V gene: TRBV29-1; D gene: NA; clone size: NA; J gene: TRBJ1-5; CDR3 DNA: TGCAGCGTTGTCGACACAGTCAATCAGCCCCAGCATTTT; CDR3 protein: CSVVDTVNQPQHF
V gene: TRBV14; D gene: NA; clone size: few; J gene: TRBJ1-1; CDR3 DNA: TGTGCCAGCAGCCAAGTTCGGAACACTGAAGCTTTCTTT; CDR3 protein: CASSQVRNTEAFF
V gene: TRBV6-1; D gene: NA; clone size: NA; J gene: TRBJ2-7; CDR3 DNA: TGTGCCAGCAGTGAAAGGCCAGGGCCCTACGAGCAGTACTTC; CDR3 protein: CASSERPGPYEQYF
V gene: TRBV7-9; D gene: NA; clone size: NA; J gene: TRBJ1-2; CDR3 DNA: TGTGCCAGCAGCTTAGCAGTGCGGCCGAACTATGGCTACACCTTC; CDR3 protein: CASSLAVRPNYGYTF